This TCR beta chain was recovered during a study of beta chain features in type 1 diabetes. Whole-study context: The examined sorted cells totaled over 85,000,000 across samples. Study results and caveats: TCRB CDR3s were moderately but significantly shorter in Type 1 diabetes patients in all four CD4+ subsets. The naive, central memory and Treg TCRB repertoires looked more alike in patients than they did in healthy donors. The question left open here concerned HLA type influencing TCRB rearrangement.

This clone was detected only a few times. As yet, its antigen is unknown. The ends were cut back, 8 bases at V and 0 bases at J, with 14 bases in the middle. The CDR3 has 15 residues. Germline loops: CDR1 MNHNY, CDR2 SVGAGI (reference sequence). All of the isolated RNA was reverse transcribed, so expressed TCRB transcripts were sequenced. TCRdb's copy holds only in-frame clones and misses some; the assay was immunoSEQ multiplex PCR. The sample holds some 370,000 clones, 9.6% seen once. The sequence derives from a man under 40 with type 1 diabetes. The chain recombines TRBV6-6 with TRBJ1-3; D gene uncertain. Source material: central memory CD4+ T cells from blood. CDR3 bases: TGTGCCAGCCGTCAGCACTCCAACTCTGGAAACACCATATATTTT. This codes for CASRQHSNSGNTIYF.